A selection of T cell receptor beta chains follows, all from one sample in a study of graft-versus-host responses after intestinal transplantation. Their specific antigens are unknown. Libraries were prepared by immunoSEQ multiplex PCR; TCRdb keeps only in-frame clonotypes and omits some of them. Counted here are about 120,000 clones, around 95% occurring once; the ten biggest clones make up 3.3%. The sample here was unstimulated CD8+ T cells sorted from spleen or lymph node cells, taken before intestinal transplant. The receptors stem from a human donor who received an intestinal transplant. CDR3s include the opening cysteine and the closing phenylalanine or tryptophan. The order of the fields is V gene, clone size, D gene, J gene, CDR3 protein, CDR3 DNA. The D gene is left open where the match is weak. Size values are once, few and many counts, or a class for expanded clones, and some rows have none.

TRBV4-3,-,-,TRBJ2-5,CASSQSRAYQETQYF,TGCGCCAGCAGCCAATCCCGGGCCTATCAAGAGACCCAGTACTTC
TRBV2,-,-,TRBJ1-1,CASSLSGSTEAFF,TGTGCCAGCAGCCTCAGCGGGAGCACTGAAGCTTTCTTT
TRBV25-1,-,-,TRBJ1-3,CAISPGGNTIYF,TGTGCCATCAGCCCCGGTGGAAACACCATATATTTT
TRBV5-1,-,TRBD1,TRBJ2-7,CASSLGQGIYEQYF,TGCGCCAGCAGCTTGGGACAGGGTATCTACGAGCAGTACTTC
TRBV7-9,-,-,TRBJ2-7,CASSLAQLNYEQYF,TGTGCCAGCAGCTTAGCGCAACTAAACTACGAGCAGTACTTC
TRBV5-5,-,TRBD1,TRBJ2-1,CASSEAGGEQFF,TGTGCCAGCAGCGAAGCAGGGGGTGAGCAGTTCTTC
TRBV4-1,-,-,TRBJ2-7,CASAAGSPYEQYF,TGCGCCAGCGCGGCCGGGTCTCCCTACGAGCAGTACTTC
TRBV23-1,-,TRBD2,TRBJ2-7,CASSQSVSASGTQIYEQYF,TGCGCCAGCAGTCAATCGGTTTCGGCTAGCGGGACCCAAATATACGAGCAGTACTTC
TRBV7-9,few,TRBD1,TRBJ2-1,CASRDRDNEQFF,TGTGCCAGCCGGGACAGGGACAATGAGCAGTTCTTC
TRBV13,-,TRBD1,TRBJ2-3,CASSGLQGAATDTQYF,TGTGCCAGCAGCGGCCTCCAGGGGGCTGCCACAGATACGCAGTATTTT
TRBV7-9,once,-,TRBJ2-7,CASSPSVQAMGEQYF,TGTGCCAGCAGCCCTAGCGTACAGGCGATGGGCGAGCAGTACTTC
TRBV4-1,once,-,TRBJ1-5,CASSQDRRDHQPQHF,TGCGCCAGCAGCCAAGATCGCAGAGACCATCAGCCCCAGCATTTT
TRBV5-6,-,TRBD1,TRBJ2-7,CASSLSDREVYEQYF,TGTGCCAGCAGCTTGTCCGACAGGGAAGTCTACGAGCAGTACTTC
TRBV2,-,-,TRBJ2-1,CASSGWYNEQFF,TGTGCCAGCAGTGGGTGGTACAATGAGCAGTTCTTC
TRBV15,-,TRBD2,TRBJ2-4,CATSLNVLLAGEENIQYF,TGTGCCACCAGCTTGAATGTGCTACTAGCGGGGGAAGAAAACATTCAGTACTTC
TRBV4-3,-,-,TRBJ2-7,CASSQVVLPGSYEQYF,TGCGCCAGCAGCCAAGTGGTTCTCCCAGGATCCTACGAGCAGTACTTC
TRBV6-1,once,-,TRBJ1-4,CASSEETVRLKTNEKLFF,TGTGCCAGCAGTGAAGAGACGGTGCGTCTGAAGACTAATGAAAAACTGTTTTTT
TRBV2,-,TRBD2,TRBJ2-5,CASSEASSGWDQYF,TGTGCCAGCAGTGAAGCGAGTAGCGGGTGGGACCAGTACTTC
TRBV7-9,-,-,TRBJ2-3,CASSLGVLETDTQYF,TGTGCCAGCAGCTTAGGAGTACTAGAAACAGATACGCAGTATTTT
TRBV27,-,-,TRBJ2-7,CASSFLRGSGFTYEQYF,TGTGCCAGCAGTTTTCTCCGTGGCAGCGGGTTTACCTACGAGCAGTACTTC
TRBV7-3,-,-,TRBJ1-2,CASSPTGGYGYTF,TGTGCCAGCAGCCCAACGGGGGGTTATGGCTACACCTTC
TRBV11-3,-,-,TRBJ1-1,CASSSGGRNTEAFF,TGTGCCAGCAGCTCGGGGGGTCGGAACACTGAAGCTTTCTTT
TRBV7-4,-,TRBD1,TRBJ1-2,CASSRRTGGKNYGYTF,TGTGCCAGCAGTCGCCGGACAGGGGGGAAGAACTATGGCTACACCTTC
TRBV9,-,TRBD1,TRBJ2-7,CASSIGDRSSYEQYF,TGTGCCAGCAGCATAGGGGACAGGAGTTCCTACGAGCAGTACTTC
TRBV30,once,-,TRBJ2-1,CAWDGSRSYNEQFF,TGTGCCTGGGACGGGAGTCGGTCCTACAATGAGCAGTTCTTC
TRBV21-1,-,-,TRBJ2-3,CASSKGGTDTQYF,TGTGCCAGCAGCAAAGGGGGCACAGATACGCAGTATTTT
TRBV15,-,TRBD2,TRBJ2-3,CATSRDELAGRTDTQYF,TGTGCCACCAGCAGAGATGAGCTAGCGGGACGCACAGATACGCAGTATTTT
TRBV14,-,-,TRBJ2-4,CASSQGEYQYF,TGTGCCAGCAGCCAAGGGGAGTATCAGTACTTC
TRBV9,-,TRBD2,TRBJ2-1,CASSGVAGGDEQFF,TGTGCCAGCAGTGGAGTAGCGGGAGGGGATGAGCAGTTCTTC
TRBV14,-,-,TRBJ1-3,CASSPPLAEDYISSGNTIYF,TGTGCCAGCAGCCCCCCGTTGGCTGAGGATTACATAAGCTCTGGAAACACCATATATTTT
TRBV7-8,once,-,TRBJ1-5,CASSLMGVGGAGNQPQHF,TGTGCCAGCAGCTTAATGGGAGTAGGGGGGGCGGGCAATCAGCCCCAGCATTTT
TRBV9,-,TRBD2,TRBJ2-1,CASSLAGVGYNEQFF,TGTGCCAGCAGTCTAGCGGGAGTAGGCTACAATGAGCAGTTCTTC
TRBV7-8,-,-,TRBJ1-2,CASSFQAGDPYGYTF,TGTGCCAGCAGCTTTCAAGCCGGGGATCCTTATGGCTACACCTTC
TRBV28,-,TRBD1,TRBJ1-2,CASRPTGAQNYGYTF,TGTGCCAGCAGACCCACAGGGGCTCAAAACTATGGCTACACCTTC
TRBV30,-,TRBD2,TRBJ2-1,CAWSWGGLDEQFF,TGTGCCTGGAGTTGGGGAGGGTTGGATGAGCAGTTCTTC
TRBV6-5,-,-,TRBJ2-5,CASSYGGWQETQYF,TGTGCCAGCAGTTACGGGGGGTGGCAAGAGACCCAGTACTTC
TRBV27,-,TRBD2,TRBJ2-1,CASSWGLAGVNEQFF,TGTGCCAGCAGTTGGGGACTAGCGGGAGTCAATGAGCAGTTCTTC
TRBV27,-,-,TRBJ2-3,CASRKGADTQYF,TGTGCCAGCAGGAAAGGGGCAGATACGCAGTATTTT
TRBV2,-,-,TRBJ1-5,CASRDGGGNQPQHF,TGTGCCAGCAGAGACGGGGGCGGAAATCAGCCCCAGCATTTT
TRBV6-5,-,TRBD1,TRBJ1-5,CASSETGGQPQHF,TGTGCCAGCAGTGAGACAGGGGGCCAGCCCCAGCATTTT
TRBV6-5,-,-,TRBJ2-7,CASSYASETDEQYF,TGTGCCAGCAGTTACGCTAGCGAGACCGACGAGCAGTACTTC
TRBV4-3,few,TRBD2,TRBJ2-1,CASSQASGSAYNEQFF,TGCGCCAGCAGCCAAGCTAGCGGGAGCGCCTACAATGAGCAGTTCTTC
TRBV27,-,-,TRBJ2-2,CASSSANTGELFF,TGTGCCAGCAGTTCAGCTAACACCGGGGAGCTGTTTTTT
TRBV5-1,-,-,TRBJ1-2,CASSLEGNYGYTF,TGCGCCAGCAGCTTGGAGGGAAACTATGGCTACACCTTC
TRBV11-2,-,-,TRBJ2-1,CASSLGDYNEQFF,TGTGCCAGCAGCCTGGGGGACTACAATGAGCAGTTCTTC
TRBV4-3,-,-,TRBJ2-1,CASSQDGGVSYNEQFF,TGCGCCAGCAGCCAAGATGGCGGGGTCTCCTACAATGAGCAGTTCTTC
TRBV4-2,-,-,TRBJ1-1,CASSQGTAEAFF,TGTGCCAGCAGCCAAGGGACAGCGGAAGCTTTCTTT
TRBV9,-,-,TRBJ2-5,CASSVGRTSGTQYF,TGTGCCAGCAGCGTGGGTCGAACATCGGGGACCCAGTACTTC
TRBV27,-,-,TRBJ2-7,CASSLSWGGSYEQYF,TGTGCCAGCAGTTTATCATGGGGAGGATCCTACGAGCAGTACTTC
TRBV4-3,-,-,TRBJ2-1,CASSQEDRFPDNEQFF,TGCGCCAGCAGCCAAGAGGATCGGTTTCCTGACAATGAGCAGTTCTTC
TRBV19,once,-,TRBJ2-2,CASSIGNGELFF,TGTGCCAGTAGTATCGGCAACGGGGAGCTGTTTTTT